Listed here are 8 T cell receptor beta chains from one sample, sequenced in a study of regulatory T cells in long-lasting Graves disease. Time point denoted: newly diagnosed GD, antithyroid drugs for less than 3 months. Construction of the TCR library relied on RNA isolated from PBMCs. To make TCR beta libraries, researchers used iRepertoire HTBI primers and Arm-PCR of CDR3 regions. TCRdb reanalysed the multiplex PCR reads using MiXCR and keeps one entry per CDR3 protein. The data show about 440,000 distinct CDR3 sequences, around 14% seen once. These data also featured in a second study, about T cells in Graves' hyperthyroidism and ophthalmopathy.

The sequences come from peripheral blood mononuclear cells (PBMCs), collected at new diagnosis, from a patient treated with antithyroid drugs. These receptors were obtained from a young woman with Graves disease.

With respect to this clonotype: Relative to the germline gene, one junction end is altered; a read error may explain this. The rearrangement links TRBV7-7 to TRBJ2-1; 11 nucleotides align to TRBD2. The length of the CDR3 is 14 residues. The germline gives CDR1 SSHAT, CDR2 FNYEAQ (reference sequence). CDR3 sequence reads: CASSPGLAAHEQFF. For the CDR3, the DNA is TGTGCTAGCAGCCCGGGACTAGCGGCACATGAGCAGTTCTTC.

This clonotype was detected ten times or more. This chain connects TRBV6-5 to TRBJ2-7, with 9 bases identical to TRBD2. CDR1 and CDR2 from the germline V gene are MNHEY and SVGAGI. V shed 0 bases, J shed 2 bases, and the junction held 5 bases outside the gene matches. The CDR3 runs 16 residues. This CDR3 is CASSYSATSGPYEQYF. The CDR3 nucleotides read TGTGCCAGCAGTTACTCCGCTACTAGCGGGCCCTACGAGCAGTACTTC.

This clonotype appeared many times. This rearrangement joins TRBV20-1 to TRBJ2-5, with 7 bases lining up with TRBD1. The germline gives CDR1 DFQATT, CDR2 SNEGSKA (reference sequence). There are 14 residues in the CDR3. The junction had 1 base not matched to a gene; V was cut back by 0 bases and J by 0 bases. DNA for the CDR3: TGCAGTGCTAGAGAGGACAGGTACCAAGAGACCCAGTACTTC. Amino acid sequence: CSAREDRYQETQYF.

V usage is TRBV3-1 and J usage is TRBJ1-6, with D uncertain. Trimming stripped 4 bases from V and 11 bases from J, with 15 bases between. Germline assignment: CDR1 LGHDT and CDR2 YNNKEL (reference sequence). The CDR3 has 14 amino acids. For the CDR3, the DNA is TGTGCCAGCAGCCCCCGCCGGGGTTCGGCACCCCTCCACTTT. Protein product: CASSPRRGSAPLHF.

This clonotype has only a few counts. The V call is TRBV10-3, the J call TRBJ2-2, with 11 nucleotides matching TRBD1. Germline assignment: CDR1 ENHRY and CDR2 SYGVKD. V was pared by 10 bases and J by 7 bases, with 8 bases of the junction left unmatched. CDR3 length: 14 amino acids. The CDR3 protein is CASRTGGRGGELFF. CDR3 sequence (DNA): TGTGCCAGCAGGACAGGGGGCCGAGGCGGGGAGCTGTTTTTT.

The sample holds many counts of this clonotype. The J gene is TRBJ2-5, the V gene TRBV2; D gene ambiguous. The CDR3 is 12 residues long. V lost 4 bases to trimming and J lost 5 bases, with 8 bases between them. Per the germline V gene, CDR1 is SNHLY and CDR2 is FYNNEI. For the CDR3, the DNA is TGTGCCAGCAGTGTTTCCAGGGAGACCCAGTACTTC. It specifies CASSVSRETQYF.

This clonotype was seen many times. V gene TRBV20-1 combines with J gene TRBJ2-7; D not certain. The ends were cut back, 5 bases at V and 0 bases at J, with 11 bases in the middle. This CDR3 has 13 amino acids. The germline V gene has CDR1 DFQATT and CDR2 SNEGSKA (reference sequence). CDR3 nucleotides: TGCAGTGCTGCCTCGGACCTCTCCTACGAGCAGTACTTC. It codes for CSAASDLSYEQYF.

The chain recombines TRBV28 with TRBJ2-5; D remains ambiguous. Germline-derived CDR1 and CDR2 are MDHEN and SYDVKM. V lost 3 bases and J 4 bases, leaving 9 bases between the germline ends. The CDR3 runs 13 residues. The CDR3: CASSLGFVETQYF. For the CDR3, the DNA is TGTGCCAGCAGTTTGGGGTTTGTAGAGACCCAGTACTTC.